These 24 T cell receptor beta chains were all obtained from the same sample, sequenced in a study of T-cell memory formation after mild COVID-19. TCRdb fed the 5' RACE reads into MiXCR, producing one record per CDR3 protein. The data hold tens of thousands of distinct CDR3 sequences, with approximately 25% observed a single time. Sequences were obtained from PBMCs or a T cell subset sorted from them (not recorded which). These receptors were collected from a man aged 18-30 years who had mild COVID-19 (a few samples of this study predate the infection). Cell type and time point are not known.

This clonotype was observed a few times. CDR3 coding DNA: TGTGCCAGCAGCCCACCTTCACCCAGGGACTATGGCTACACCTTC. This gives the protein CASSPPSPRDYGYTF. The chain links TRBV7-9 to TRBJ1-2; D might be TRBD1 (5 bases). The V end lost 5 bases, the J end lost 3 bases, and 16 bases lay between the germline ends. CDR3 length equals 15 residues. Looked up from germline, CDR1 is SEHNR and CDR2 is FQNEAQ (reference sequence).

The V call is TRBV9, the J call TRBJ2-5; D call uncertain. Germline V gives CDR1 SGDLS, CDR2 YYNGEE. The CDR3 totals 12 residues. Trimming stripped 0 bases from V and 3 bases from J, with 3 bases between. The CDR3 region has the DNA TGTGCCAGCAGCGTAGATGAAGAGACCCAGTACTTC. Translating gives CASSVDEETQYF.

This chain joins TRBV7-2 and TRBJ1-1; no clear D. Looked up from germline, CDR1 is SGHTA and CDR2 is FQGNSA. V was pared by 6 bases and J by 7 bases, with 15 bases between. The CDR3 covers 13 residues. The CDR3 sequence is CASRFSRTSEAFF. The CDR3 DNA is TGTGCCAGCAGATTTTCCCGAACGAGTGAAGCTTTCTTT.

This clonotype has just a few counts. This chain links TRBV20-1 with TRBJ2-1; the D gene is possibly TRBD2 (7 bases). The CDR3 runs 14 residues. V lost 2 bases and J lost 10, with 18 bases in between. Germline loops: CDR1 DFQATT, CDR2 SNEGSKA (reference sequence). The CDR3 region is CSARPGRKGGEQFF. As DNA, the CDR3 is TGCAGTGCTAGACCGGGACGGAAGGGGGGGGAGCAGTTCTTC.

The CDR3 coding sequence is TGTGCCAGCAGCCCCGGGCGCGGAGATGGCTACACCTTC. Amino acid sequence: CASSPGRGDGYTF. The J gene is TRBJ1-2, the V gene TRBV11-2, with unresolved D. CDR1 SGHAT and CDR2 FQNNGV come from the germline V gene. V was shortened by 5 bases and J by 6 bases, with 13 bases between the two germline ends. The CDR3 is 13 amino acids.

This clonotype has only a few counts. This chain uses TRBV24-1 with TRBJ2-1; a possible D gene is TRBD1 (6 bases). The V gene's germline CDR1 is KGHDR and CDR2 SFDVKD. Trimming took 5 bases from V and 5 from J, leaving 18 bases between them. The CDR3 runs to 16 residues. CDR3 sequence (DNA): TGTGCCACCAGTGCCACTGCCCGGCAGGGGCACAATGAGCAGTTCTTC. Translated, it gives CATSATARQGHNEQFF.

The rearrangement joins TRBV29-1 to TRBJ1-2, with TRBD1 matching over 8 bases. Germline V gene data show CDR1 as SQVTM and CDR2 as ANQGSEA. After removal of 4 bases from V and 4 bases from J, the junction contained 2 bases not matched to a gene. The CDR3 loop spans 12 amino acids. CDR3 coding DNA: TGCAGCGTTGTACAGGGGGGCTATGGCTACACCTTC. It specifies CSVVQGGYGYTF.

A few counts support this clonotype. V and J are TRBV7-8 and TRBJ2-7; 10 bases map to TRBD1. This CDR3 is 15 amino acids long. The V and J ends lost 2 bases and 2 bases, in that order; junction bases with no gene match: 3. The V gene's germline CDR1 is SGHVS and CDR2 FQNEAQ. Written as DNA, the CDR3 is TGTGCCAGCAGCTTAAGGGACAGGGGTCCCTACGAGCAGTACTTC. This translates into CASSLRDRGPYEQYF. Supplemented by reference TRBV7-8 and TRBJ2-7, the full variable domain reads GAGVSQSPRYKVAKRGQDVALRCDPISGHVSLFWYQQALGQGPEFLTYFQNEAQLDKSGLPSDRFFAERPEGSVSTLKIQRTQQEDSAVYLCASSLRDRGPYEQYFGPGTRLTVT.

CDR3: CASSQGPLGDEQYF. CDR3 coding DNA: TGCGCCAGCAGCCAAGGACCCTTGGGCGACGAGCAGTACTTC. The chain couples TRBV4-1 to TRBJ2-7; unclear D gene. CDR3 length equals 14 residues. Germline lookup yields CDR1 MGHRA and CDR2 YSYEKL. V lost 1 base, J lost 5 bases, and 12 bases lay in between.

The chain couples TRBV7-8 to TRBJ2-5; TRBD1 is a possible D gene (6 bases). CDR1 and CDR2 (germline): SGHVS, FQNEAQ. The CDR3 consists of 13 residues. Trimming shortened V by 5 bases and J by 5 bases, and 12 bases separated the two germline ends. CDR3 residues: CASSRDRLETQYF. CDR3 in DNA: TGTGCCAGCAGCCGAGACAGGCTGGAGACCCAGTACTTC.

V is TRBV4-1 and J is TRBJ2-1, with 8 bases that match TRBD2. With V trimmed by 4 bases and J by 5 bases, 10 bases remained unmatched. Per germline, CDR1 MGHRA and CDR2 YSYEKL. The length of the CDR3 is 16 residues. CDR3 loop: CASSLLSGGLHNEQFF. CDR3 DNA: TGCGCCAGCAGCCTCCTGAGCGGGGGACTCCACAATGAGCAGTTCTTC.

This clonotype was observed a few times. This chain joins TRBV4-1 and TRBJ1-5, with 7 bases fitting TRBD1. CDR1 and CDR2 from the germline V gene are MGHRA and YSYEKL. The CDR3 sequence is 15 residues long. Trimming removed 0 bases from V and 7 bases from J; junction bases left unmatched: 6. The DNA of the CDR3 is TGCGCCAGCAGCCAAGAGGTCCAGGGGGGGCAGCCCCAGCATTTT. It translates to CASSQEVQGGQPQHF.

Only a few counts were recorded for this clonotype. The chain joins TRBV6-5 to TRBJ2-1; the D is unclear. The V gene's germline CDR1 is MNHEY and CDR2 SVGAGI. V dropped 2 bases and J dropped 0 bases, with 8 bases sitting between them. The CDR3 covers 15 residues. Written as DNA, the CDR3 is TGTGCCAGCAGTTACCGGGCGAGCTCCTACAATGAGCAGTTCTTC. Its translation is CASSYRASSYNEQFF.

This clonotype was detected only a few times. The chain employs TRBV5-6 and TRBJ2-7; the match to TRBD1 covers 8 bases. Germline V gives CDR1 SGHDT, CDR2 YYEEEE. J was trimmed by 2 bases and V by 3 bases; bases with no gene match: 4. The CDR3 extends over 14 amino acids. The CDR3, as DNA: TGTGCCAGCAGCTACCGGACAGGGCCCTACGAGCAGTACGTC. Translation: CASSYRTGPYEQYV.

The chain joins TRBV23-1 to TRBJ2-7; D not resolved. TRBV23-1 carries the ORF label, with uncertain function. Deletions cut 6 bases from V and 3 bases from J, with 9 bases between. The CDR3 loop spans 12 amino acids. The CDR3 DNA follows: TGCGCCAGCAGCGTGTCTTTCTACGAGCAGTACGTC. This gives the protein CASSVSFYEQYV.

This clonotype occurred a few times. The chain joins TRBV7-8 to TRBJ1-2, with D uncertain. Germline loops: CDR1 SGHVS, CDR2 FQNEAQ. V lost 1 base and J 8 bases, leaving 11 bases between the germline ends. CDR3 size: 13 residues. The CDR3 sequence is CASSLVAWGGYTF. CDR3 nucleotides: TGTGCCAGCAGCTTAGTAGCTTGGGGAGGCTACACCTTC.

The chain has TRBV30 and TRBJ2-7; the D is unclear. V was shortened by 5 bases and J by 5 bases, with 19 bases between the two germline ends. The CDR3 length is 14 residues. Germline assignment: CDR1 GTSNPN and CDR2 SVGIG (reference sequence). The CDR3 is CAWDVGRWVNEQYF. The CDR3 DNA sequence: TGTGCCTGGGACGTAGGCCGGTGGGTTAACGAGCAGTACTTC.

This clonotype has just a few counts. The V and J genes are TRBV7-6 and TRBJ2-7; D is possibly TRBD1 (5 bases). Germline lookup yields CDR1 SGHVS and CDR2 FNYEAQ. CDR3 length equals 14 residues. V was trimmed by 5 bases and J by 1 base, leaving 12 bases between them. CDR3 DNA sequence: TGTGCCAGCAGCCCTACAGGTTTTTCCTACGAGCAGTACTTC. This sequence encodes CASSPTGFSYEQYF.

The chain links TRBV7-9 to TRBJ2-2; D remains ambiguous. The germline CDR1 and CDR2 sequences are SEHNR and FQNEAQ (reference sequence). V was pared by 10 bases and J by 1 base, with 22 bases between. CDR3 length: 17 residues. This CDR3 is CATDQASILGNTGELFF. For the CDR3, the DNA is TGTGCCACCGACCAAGCCAGCATCCTAGGGAACACCGGGGAGCTGTTTTTT.

The V gene is TRBV15, the J gene TRBJ2-7; D may be TRBD1 or TRBD2 (5 bases each). The CDR3 loop spans 13 amino acids. Looked up from germline, CDR1 is LNHNV and CDR2 is YYDKDF (reference sequence). V lost 7 bases to trimming and J lost 2 bases, with 12 bases between them. This CDR3 is CATTPGPAYEQYF. Written as DNA, the CDR3 is TGTGCCACCACCCCGGGACCGGCCTACGAGCAGTACTTC. Drawing the rest from reference TRBV15 and TRBJ2-7, the complete variable domain is DAMVIQNPRYQVTQFGKPVTLSCSQTLNHNVMYWYQQKSSQAPKLLFHYYDKDFNNEADTPDNFQSRRPNTSFCFLDIRSPGLGDTAMYLCATTPGPAYEQYFGPGTRLTVT.

This clonotype has more than one count but fewer than ten. This chain connects TRBV11-2 to TRBJ1-2; 7 nucleotides match TRBD1. J lost 8 bases, V lost 4 bases, and 7 bases had no gene match. Per the germline V gene, CDR1 is SGHAT and CDR2 is FQNNGV. The CDR3 is 13 residues long. The CDR3 DNA reads as TGTGCCAGCAGCTCCCTAGACAGGGCCGGCTACACCTTC. Translated: CASSSLDRAGYTF.

Only a few counts were recorded for this clonotype. This chain uses TRBV20-1 with TRBJ2-7; TRBD2 might be the D (5 bases). Germline CDR1 and CDR2: DFQATT and SNEGSKA (reference sequence). Trimming removed 6 bases from V and 3 bases from J, with 9 bases in between. There are 11 residues in the CDR3. The CDR3 region is CSAREGYEQYF. The CDR3 coding sequence is TGCAGTGCGCGCGAGGGCTACGAGCAGTACTTC.

J is TRBJ2-1 and V is TRBV12-3 or TRBV12-4; 7 bases are a match to TRBD1. Trimming removed 6 bases from V and 3 bases from J; junction bases left unmatched: 11. This CDR3 region has 16 residues. CDR3 protein: CASSSLEGQNYNEQFF. CDR3 coding DNA: TGTGCCAGCAGCAGTTTAGAGGGACAGAACTACAATGAGCAGTTCTTC.

CDR3 in DNA: TGCGCCAGCAGCCCCCGGGGTGGAGCGGAGACCCAGTACTTC. This encodes CASSPRGGAETQYF. The chain joins TRBV4-1 to TRBJ2-5; weak D call: TRBD2 (5 bases). Trimming shortened V by 4 bases and J by 5 bases, and 14 bases separated the two germline ends. Germline assignment: CDR1 MGHRA and CDR2 YSYEKL. This CDR3 has 14 residues.